Listed here are 12 T cell receptor beta chains from one sample, sequenced in a study of regulatory T cells in long-lasting Graves disease. The authors built TCR beta libraries using iRepertoire HTBI primers and Arm-PCR of CDR3 regions. TCRdb recomputed calls from the multiplex PCR reads with MiXCR, one row per CDR3 protein. Of about 660,000 distinct CDR3 sequences listed, about 32% are singletons. The sample's time point: persistent/refractory GD, antithyroid drugs over 5 years with positive TRAb. The TCR library was made from RNA that had been extracted from PBMCs in TRIzol. The sequencing here drew on peripheral blood mononuclear cells (PBMCs), taken when the disease was refractory, from a patient treated with antithyroid drugs. The receptors here all came from a female donor with Graves disease.

This clonotype has just a few counts. The genes are TRBV28 and TRBJ1-5, with 7 bases lining up with TRBD1. The CDR3 is 16 residues long. Trimming at V came to 3 bases and at J to 1 base, leaving 6 bases not matched to a gene. Germline loops: CDR1 MDHEN, CDR2 SYDVKM. CDR3 in DNA: TGTGCCAGCAGTTTTGAGGGGGCAAGGAGCAATCAGCCCCAGCATTTT. The encoded protein is CASSFEGARSNQPQHF.

This clonotype was picked up many times. The chain employs TRBV6-5 and TRBJ1-2; no reliable D call. The CDR3 extends over 15 amino acids. V was pared by 2 bases and J by 3 bases, with 13 bases between. Germline CDR1 MNHEY, CDR2 SVGAGI. The DNA of the CDR3 is TGTGCCAGCAGTTACAAGACCGGCGCCCACTATGGCTACACCTTC. This encodes CASSYKTGAHYGYTF.

A word on this clonotype: A far larger clone is just one base off, so this is likely a read error. V and J are TRBV7-3 and TRBJ1-1, with 11 bases aligning to TRBD1. This CDR3 spans 16 amino acids. Germline lookup yields CDR1 SGHTA and CDR2 FQGTGA. Germline trimming cut 6 bases from V and 0 bases from J; bases unmatched to any gene: 6. The CDR3 region is CASSRTGGAMNTEAFF. The DNA of the CDR3 is TGTGCCAGCAGTAGGACAGGGGGCGCGATGAACACTGAAGCTTTCTTT.

This clonotype turned up a few times. The V gene is TRBV6-5, the J gene TRBJ2-5, with 8 bases aligning to TRBD1. Trimming took 2 bases from V and 5 from J; bases not matched to a gene: 22. This CDR3 is 20 amino acids long. The germline V gene has CDR1 MNHEY and CDR2 SVGAGI. CDR3 sequence: CASSYPRATPGGEGGETQYF. The CDR3 DNA reads TGTGCCAGCAGTTACCCGAGAGCGACCCCAGGGGGCGAGGGGGGCGAGACCCAGTACTTC.

V is TRBV6-1 and J is TRBJ1-4; 9 bases fit TRBD1. Trimming removed 5 bases from V and 6 bases from J; junction bases left unmatched: 7. This CDR3 has 15 amino acids. Germline CDR1 and CDR2: MNHNS and SASEGT. In DNA, the CDR3 is TGTGCCAGCAGTCGGGGGACAGGGAGAGATGAAAAACTGTTTTTT. Translation gives CASSRGTGRDEKLFF.

The table lists this clonotype with a count of one. One end of the junction fails to match germline, which may point to a read error. The chain recombines TRBV12-3 or TRBV12-4 with TRBJ2-5; tentative D call: TRBD2 (6 bases). The CDR3 is 16 residues long. The CDR3 loop is CASIGRPGGGGETRYF. In DNA form, the CDR3 reads TGTGCCAGCATAGGACGTCCGGGCGGCGGCGGGGAGACCCGGTACTTC.

As regards this clonotype: The junction and the germline gene differ at one end; a read error may be behind it. The rearrangement joins TRBV28 to TRBJ1-5; perhaps TRBD1 as D (5 bases). Germline V gene lookup returns CDR1 MDHEN and CDR2 SYDVKM. The CDR3 covers 15 residues. The CDR3 DNA is TGTCCCAGCAACGTCCAGGGTTTTCAGGATTGGACCCAGCATTTT. Protein sequence: CPSNVQGFQDWTQHF.

The gene calls are TRBV28 and TRBJ1-6, with a tentative D call TRBD1 (6 bases). Germline V gives CDR1 MDHEN, CDR2 SYDVKM. CDR3 length equals 16 residues. V was pared by 5 bases and J by 7 bases, with 18 bases between. DNA of the CDR3: TGTGCCAGCAGTGGGTGGGGCCGGACAGCCAATTCACCCCTCCACTTT. It yields the protein CASSGWGRTANSPLHF.

J is TRBJ2-2 and V is TRBV15, with 9 bases identical to TRBD2. The trim removed 9 bases at V and 6 bases at J, leaving 14 bases unmatched. Germline V gene lookup returns CDR1 LNHNV and CDR2 YYDKDF (reference sequence). The CDR3 sequence is 16 residues long. The CDR3: CATGGRAGLTAGELFF. CDR3 DNA sequence: TGTGCCACGGGCGGGAGGGCCGGATTGACGGCCGGGGAGCTGTTTTTT.

This clonotype has just a few counts. V gene TRBV6-1 combines with J gene TRBJ1-1, with D possibly matching TRBD1 (6 bases). The V and J ends lost 6 bases and 7 bases respectively, with 12 bases between them. Germline V lookup: CDR1 MNHNS, CDR2 SASEGT. This CDR3 contains 12 residues. CDR3 protein: CASRQGQLEAFF. The CDR3 DNA reads TGTGCCAGCAGGCAGGGGCAACTTGAAGCTTTCTTT.

At least ten counts were recorded for this clonotype. This sequence joins TRBV12-3 or TRBV12-4 and TRBJ1-5; 11 positions match TRBD1. V lost 5 bases and J lost 7; bases outside the gene matches: 4. CDR3 length: 14 amino acids. The CDR3 reads CASSPGTGGQPQHF. The CDR3 DNA reads as TGTGCCAGCAGTCCCGGGACAGGGGGGCAGCCCCAGCATTTT.

This rearrangement joins TRBV6-5 to TRBJ1-2; D remains ambiguous. This CDR3 contains 14 residues. Between the trimmed V and J ends, which lost 2 bases and 1 base, there was a span of 8 bases. In germline, CDR1 is MNHEY, CDR2 SVGAGI. The CDR3 sequence is CASSYGELNYGYTF. For the CDR3, the DNA is TGTGCCAGCAGTTACGGGGAGCTTAACTATGGCTACACCTTC.